These T cell receptor beta chains were read from a single sample in a study of T-cell reconstitution after alpha-beta-depleted transplantation in children. MiXCR was run by TCRdb on the PCR reads, yielding one entry per CDR3 protein. This sample has 670,000 or so distinct CDR3 sequences, with around 13% found just once. The sample consisted of PBMCs, taken before TCRalphabeta/CD19-depleted stem cell transplant. These receptors came from a girl aged 2 to 9 with congenital amegakaryocytic thrombocytopenia, due to receive a stem cell transplant. Both conserved end residues are part of each CDR3.

V	J	length	CDR3
TRBV5-1	TRBJ2-2	15	CASSLANTGTGELFF
TRBV20-1	TRBJ1-4	18	CSANLQTLGPRNNEKLFF
TRBV4-1	TRBJ2-2	14	CASSLGQGGGELFF
TRBV7-9	TRBJ2-7	15	CASTKISGTTYEQYF
TRBV3-1	TRBJ2-1	15	CASSQDPGTYNEQFF
TRBV10-2	TRBJ1-2	12	CASSSRDYGYTF
TRBV11-2	TRBJ2-6	15	CASRLTDSGANVLTF
TRBV20-1	TRBJ2-1	14	CSARVGGGSNEQFF
TRBV20-1	TRBJ1-1	15	CRANGWGWANIEAFF
TRBV10-3	TRBJ2-2	16	CAISVTGGPNTGELFF
TRBV12-3/TRBV12-4	TRBJ2-1	14	CASMVTLSYNEQFF
TRBV6-5	TRBJ1-5	12	CASGVGNQPQHF
TRBV5-1	TRBJ1-6	13	CASSLRLDSPLHF
TRBV28	TRBJ1-1	16	CASSVGTRNLDTEAFF
TRBV12-3/TRBV12-4	TRBJ2-2	13	CASSKDRPGELFF
TRBV4-1	TRBJ1-2	15	CASSHYGTGGDGYTF
TRBV7-9	TRBJ1-2	16	CASSLPPGSANYGYTF